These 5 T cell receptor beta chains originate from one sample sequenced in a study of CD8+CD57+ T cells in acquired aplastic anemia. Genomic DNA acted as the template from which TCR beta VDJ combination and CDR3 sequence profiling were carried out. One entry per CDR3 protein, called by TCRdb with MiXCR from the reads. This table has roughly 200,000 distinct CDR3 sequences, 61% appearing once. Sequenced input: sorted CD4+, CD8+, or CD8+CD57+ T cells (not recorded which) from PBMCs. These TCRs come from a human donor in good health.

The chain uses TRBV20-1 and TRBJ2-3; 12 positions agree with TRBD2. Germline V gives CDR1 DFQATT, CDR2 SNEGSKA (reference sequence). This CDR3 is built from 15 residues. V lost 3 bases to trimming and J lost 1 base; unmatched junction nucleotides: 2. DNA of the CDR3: TGCAGTGCTAGCCGGACTAGCGGGGGCACAGATACGCAGTATTTT. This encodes CSASRTSGGTDTQYF.

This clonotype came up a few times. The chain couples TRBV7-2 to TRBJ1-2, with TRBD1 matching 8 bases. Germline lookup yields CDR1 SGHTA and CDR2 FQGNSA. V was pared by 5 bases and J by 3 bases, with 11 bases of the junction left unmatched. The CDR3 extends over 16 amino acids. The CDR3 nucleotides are TGTGCCAGCAGCCGGACAGGGATGGGGGGCTACTATGGCTACACCTTC. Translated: CASSRTGMGGYYGYTF.

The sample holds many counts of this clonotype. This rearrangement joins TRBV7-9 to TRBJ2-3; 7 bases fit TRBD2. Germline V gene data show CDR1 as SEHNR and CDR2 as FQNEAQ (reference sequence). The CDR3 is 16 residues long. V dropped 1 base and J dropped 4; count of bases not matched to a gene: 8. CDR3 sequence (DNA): TGTGCCAGCAGCTTAGAGGGCGGGAGTCCTGCAGATACGCAGTATTTT. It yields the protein CASSLEGGSPADTQYF.

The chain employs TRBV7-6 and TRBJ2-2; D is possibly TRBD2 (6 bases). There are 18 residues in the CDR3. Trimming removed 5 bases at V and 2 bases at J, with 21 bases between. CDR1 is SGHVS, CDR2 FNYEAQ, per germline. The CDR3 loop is CASSGPGTGAGNTGELFF. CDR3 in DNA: TGTGCCAGCAGCGGACCCGGGACTGGAGCTGGAAACACCGGGGAGCTGTTTTTT.

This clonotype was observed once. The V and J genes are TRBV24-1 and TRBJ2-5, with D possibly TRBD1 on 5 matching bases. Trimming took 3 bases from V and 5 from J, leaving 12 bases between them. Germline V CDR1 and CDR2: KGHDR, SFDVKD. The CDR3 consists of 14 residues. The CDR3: CATSDPGSRETQYF. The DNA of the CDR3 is TGTGCCACCAGTGATCCAGGGTCTCGGGAGACCCAGTACTTC.